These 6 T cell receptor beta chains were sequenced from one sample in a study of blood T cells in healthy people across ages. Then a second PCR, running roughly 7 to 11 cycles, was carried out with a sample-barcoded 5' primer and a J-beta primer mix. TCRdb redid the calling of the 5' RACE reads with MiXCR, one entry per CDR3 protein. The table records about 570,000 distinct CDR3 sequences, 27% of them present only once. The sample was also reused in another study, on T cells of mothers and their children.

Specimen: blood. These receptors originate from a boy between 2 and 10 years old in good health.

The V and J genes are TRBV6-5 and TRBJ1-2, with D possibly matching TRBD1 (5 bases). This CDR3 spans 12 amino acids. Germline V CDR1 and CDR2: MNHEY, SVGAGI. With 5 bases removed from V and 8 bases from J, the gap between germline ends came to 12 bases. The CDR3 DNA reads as TGTGCCAGCAGTCCACAGGTGGGAGGCTACACCTTC. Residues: CASSPQVGGYTF.

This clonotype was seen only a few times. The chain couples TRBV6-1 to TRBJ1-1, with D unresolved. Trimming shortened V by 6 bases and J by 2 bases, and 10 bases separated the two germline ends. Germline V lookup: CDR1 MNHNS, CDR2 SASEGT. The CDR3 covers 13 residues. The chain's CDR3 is CASRESGNTEAFF. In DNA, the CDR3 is TGTGCCAGCAGGGAGAGCGGTAACACTGAAGCTTTCTTT.

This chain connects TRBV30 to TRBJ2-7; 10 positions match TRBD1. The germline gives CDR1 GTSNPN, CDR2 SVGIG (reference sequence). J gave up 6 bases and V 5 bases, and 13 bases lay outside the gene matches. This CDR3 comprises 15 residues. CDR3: CAWGTTGQGIGEQYF. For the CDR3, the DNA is TGTGCCTGGGGCACTACGGGACAGGGGATTGGCGAGCAGTACTTC.

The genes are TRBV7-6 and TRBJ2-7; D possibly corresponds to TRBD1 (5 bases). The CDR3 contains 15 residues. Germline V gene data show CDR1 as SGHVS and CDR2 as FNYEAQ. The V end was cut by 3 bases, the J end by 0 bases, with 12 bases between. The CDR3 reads CASSFLQGSSYEQYF. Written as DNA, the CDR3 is TGTGCCAGCAGCTTTTTGCAGGGTAGCTCCTACGAGCAGTACTTC.

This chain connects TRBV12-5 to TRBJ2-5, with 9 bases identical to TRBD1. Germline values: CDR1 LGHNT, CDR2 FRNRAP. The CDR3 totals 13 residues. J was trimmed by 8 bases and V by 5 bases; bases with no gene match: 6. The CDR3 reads CASGPGQGITQYF. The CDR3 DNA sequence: TGTGCTAGTGGTCCCGGACAGGGGATTACCCAGTACTTC.

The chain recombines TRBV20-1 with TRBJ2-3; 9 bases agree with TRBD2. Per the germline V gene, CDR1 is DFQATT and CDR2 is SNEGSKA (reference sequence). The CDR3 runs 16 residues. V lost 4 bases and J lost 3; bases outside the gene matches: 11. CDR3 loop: CSANPAAGGRTDTQYF. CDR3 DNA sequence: TGCAGTGCTAACCCAGCGGCGGGGGGGAGAACAGATACGCAGTATTTT.